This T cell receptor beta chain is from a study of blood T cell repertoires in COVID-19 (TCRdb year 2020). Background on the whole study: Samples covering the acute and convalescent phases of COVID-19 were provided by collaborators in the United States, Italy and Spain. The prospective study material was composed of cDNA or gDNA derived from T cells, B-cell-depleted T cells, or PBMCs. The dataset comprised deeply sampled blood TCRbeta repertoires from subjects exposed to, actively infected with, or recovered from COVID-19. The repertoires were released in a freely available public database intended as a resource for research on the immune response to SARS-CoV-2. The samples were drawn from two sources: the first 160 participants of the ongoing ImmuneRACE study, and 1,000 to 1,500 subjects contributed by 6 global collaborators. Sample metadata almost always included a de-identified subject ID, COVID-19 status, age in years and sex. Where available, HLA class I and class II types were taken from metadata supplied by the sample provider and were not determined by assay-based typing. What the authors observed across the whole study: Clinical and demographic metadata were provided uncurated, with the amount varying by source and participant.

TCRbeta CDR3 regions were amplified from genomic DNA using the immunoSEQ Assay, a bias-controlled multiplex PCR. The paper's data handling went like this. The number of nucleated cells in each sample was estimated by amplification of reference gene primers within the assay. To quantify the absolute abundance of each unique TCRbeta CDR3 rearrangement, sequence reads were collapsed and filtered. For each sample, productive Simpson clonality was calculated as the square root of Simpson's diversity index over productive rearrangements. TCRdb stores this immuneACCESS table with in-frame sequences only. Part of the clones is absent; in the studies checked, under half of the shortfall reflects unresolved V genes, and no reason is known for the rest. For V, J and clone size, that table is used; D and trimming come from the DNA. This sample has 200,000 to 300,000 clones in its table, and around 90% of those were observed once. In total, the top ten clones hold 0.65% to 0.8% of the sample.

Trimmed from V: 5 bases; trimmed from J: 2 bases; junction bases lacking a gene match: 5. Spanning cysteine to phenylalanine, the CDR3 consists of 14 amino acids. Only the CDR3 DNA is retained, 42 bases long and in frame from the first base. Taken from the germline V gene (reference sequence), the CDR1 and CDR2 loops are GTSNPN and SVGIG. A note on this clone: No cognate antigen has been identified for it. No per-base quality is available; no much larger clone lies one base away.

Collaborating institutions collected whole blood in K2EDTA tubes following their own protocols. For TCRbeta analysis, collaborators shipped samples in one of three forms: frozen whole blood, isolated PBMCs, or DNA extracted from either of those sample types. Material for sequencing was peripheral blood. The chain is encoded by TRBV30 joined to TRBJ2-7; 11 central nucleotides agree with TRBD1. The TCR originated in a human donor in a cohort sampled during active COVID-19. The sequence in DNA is TGTGCCTGGCATCCGGGACAGGGGGCCTACGAGCAGTACTTC. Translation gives CAWHPGQGAYEQYF.